This record concerns one T cell receptor (beta chain) sequence. With 8 bases clipped from V and 3 bases from J, the junction kept 2 bases outside the gene matches. Germline assignment: CDR1 SGHAT and CDR2 FQNNGV. The CDR3 is 13 residues long. This sample is drawn from a study of PD-1 blockade in classical Hodgkin lymphoma. Sequenced by immunoSEQ multiplex PCR; TCRdb stores in-frame clones only, minus some. The sample contains roughly 41,000 clones, about 91% of which appear only once. Each of the patients experienced relapse following autologous stem cell transplantation, and their brentuximab vedotin exposure differed.

The source material was peripheral blood mononuclear cells (PBMCs), sampled before the second cycle of nivolumab. The receptor comes from a human donor with classical Hodgkin lymphoma. V and J are TRBV11-2 and TRBJ2-3, with 10 bases fitting TRBD2. The CDR3 loop is CASEAGGTDTQYF. The CDR3 coding sequence is TGTGCCAGCGAAGCGGGAGGGACAGATACGCAGTATTTT.